These T cell receptor beta chains were read from a single sample in a study of T cell repertoires in cytomegalovirus infection. TCRdb re-called the reads through MiXCR, storing one row per CDR3 protein. This table holds approximately 700,000 distinct CDR3 sequences, less than 40% found once. The sample consisted of PBMCs. These receptors were obtained from a human donor in good health (CMV status not recorded). Some clones in this sample may be carry-over from other donors' samples. The conserved cysteine and the conserved F or W are not part of the CDR3 here. Each record gives: CDR3 length, V gene, J gene, CDR3 protein.

len: 13
v_gene: TRBV20-1
j_gene: TRBJ2-7
CDR3aa: SARDAGELRYEQY

len: 12
v_gene: TRBV7-6
j_gene: TRBJ1-2
CDR3aa: ASSSRGRDYGYT

len: 13
v_gene: TRBV14
j_gene: TRBJ1-1
CDR3aa: ASSPVGRGNTEAF

len: 13
v_gene: TRBV27
j_gene: TRBJ2-3
CDR3aa: ASSFLGQGKDTQY

len: 13
v_gene: TRBV6-2/TRBV6-3
j_gene: TRBJ1-5
CDR3aa: ASSGRLRQAQPQH

len: 15
v_gene: TRBV28
j_gene: TRBJ2-5
CDR3aa: ASSYDRDLLYQETQY

len: 14
v_gene: TRBV5-1
j_gene: TRBJ2-1
CDR3aa: ASSLGSALAHNEQF

len: 13
v_gene: TRBV10-3
j_gene: TRBJ1-1
CDR3aa: AISESVGSNTEAF

len: 14
v_gene: TRBV7-3
j_gene: TRBJ2-3
CDR3aa: ASSLGTTLGRDTQY

len: 13
v_gene: TRBV9
j_gene: TRBJ1-5
CDR3aa: ASSVGEYRMESQH

len: 14
v_gene: TRBV28
j_gene: TRBJ1-4
CDR3aa: ASSLTRRRGNEKLF

len: 13
v_gene: TRBV28
j_gene: TRBJ1-2
CDR3aa: ASSFRDSRLYGYT

len: 11
v_gene: TRBV28
j_gene: TRBJ2-7
CDR3aa: ASTDRGAYEQY

len: 15
v_gene: TRBV12-3/TRBV12-4
j_gene: TRBJ1-1
CDR3aa: ASRTTTGTFMNTEAF

len: 17
v_gene: TRBV7-9
j_gene: TRBJ2-5
CDR3aa: ASDWLSNWLAGGEETQY

len: 11
v_gene: TRBV28
j_gene: TRBJ1-2
CDR3aa: ASSLTWRVGYT

len: 12
v_gene: TRBV10-3
j_gene: TRBJ1-3
CDR3aa: AIRSDGTGNTIY

len: 14
v_gene: TRBV9
j_gene: TRBJ1-1
CDR3aa: ASSDWGLGTPTEAF

len: 11
v_gene: TRBV6-5
j_gene: TRBJ2-7
CDR3aa: AIGQGSSYEQY

len: 13
v_gene: TRBV5-4
j_gene: TRBJ2-1
CDR3aa: ASSLPGTRDNEQF